The clone carrying this T cell receptor beta chain has only a few counts. This entry is derived from a study of T cells in Graves' hyperthyroidism and ophthalmopathy. What was amplified from RNA transcripts were TCR beta CDR3 regions. The HTBI primer set was used in a first-round RT-PCR of the TCR CDR3. TCRdb re-called the multiplex PCR reads through MiXCR, storing one row per CDR3 protein. This table holds 340,000 or so distinct CDR3 sequences, 21% found once. This CDR3 region has 13 residues. V lost 8 bases to trimming and J lost 0 bases, with 8 bases between them. In germline, CDR1 is LNHDA, CDR2 SQIVND (reference sequence). Graves' hyperthyroidism is called stable when ophthalmopathy does not progress within 18 months. Diagnoses were established using clinical symptoms, serum thyroxine and TRAb, thyroid ultrasound and orbital computed tomography.

The clonotype was recovered from a woman in her 50s with Graves' hyperthyroidism. The source material was blood. The gene calls are TRBV19 and TRBJ1-5; D is unresolved. CDR3 amino acids: CASAEYSNQPQHF. The CDR3 DNA reads TGTGCCAGTGCAGAATATAGCAATCAGCCCCAGCATTTT.